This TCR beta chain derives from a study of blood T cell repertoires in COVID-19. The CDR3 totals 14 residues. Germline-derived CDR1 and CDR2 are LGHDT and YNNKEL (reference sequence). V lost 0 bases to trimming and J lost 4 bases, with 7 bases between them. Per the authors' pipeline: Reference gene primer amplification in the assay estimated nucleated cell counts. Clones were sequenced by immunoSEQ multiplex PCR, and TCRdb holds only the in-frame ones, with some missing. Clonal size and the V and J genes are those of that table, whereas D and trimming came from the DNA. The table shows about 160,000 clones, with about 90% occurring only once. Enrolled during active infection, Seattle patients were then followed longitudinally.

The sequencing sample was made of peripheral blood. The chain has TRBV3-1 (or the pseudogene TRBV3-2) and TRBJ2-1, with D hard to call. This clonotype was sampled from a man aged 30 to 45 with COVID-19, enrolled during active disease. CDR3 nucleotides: TGTGCCAGCAGCCAAGACGCCAGTTACAATGAGCAGTTCTTC. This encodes CASSQDASYNEQFF.